The source of this T cell receptor (beta chain) is a study of a mutant IDH1 vaccine in newly diagnosed glioma. Study at large: Weeks 1, 3, 5, 7, 11, 15, 19 and 23 were when patients received their eight vaccinations. There were approximately 60% males and around 38% females among treated patients, whose mean age was about 40 years.

As to time point: week 23, last vaccination. Mutant IDH1 20-mer peptide, at 300 ug, made up each vaccine dose, with topical imiquimod. The donor cohort comprised cases of new WHO grade 3 or 4 IDH1-mutant, ATRX-lost astrocytoma. On this clone: Its antigen is undetermined.

The table came from immunoSEQ multiplex PCR; TCRdb's copy has only in-frame clones and leaves some out. The sample includes approximately 67,000 clones, approximately 87% of them seen just once. From germline, CDR1 is MGHRA and CDR2 YSYEKL. There are 16 residues in the CDR3. Trimming at V came to 1 base and at J to 1 base, leaving 5 bases not matched to a gene. Study-level points and caveats: The study observed vaccine-induced immune responses in approximately 93% of patients.

The clonotype originates from a man younger than 35 with glioma. Sequenced here: PBMCs, sampled from a glioma patient whose treatment included an IDH1 peptide vaccine. The chain carries TRBV4-1 and TRBJ2-5; TRBD1 matches 8 bases. CDR3 coding DNA: TGCGCCAGCAGCCAAGGTCAAGGACAGGGCCAAGAGACCCAGTACTTC. It encodes CASSQGQGQGQETQYF.